This TCR beta chain was recorded in a study of T cell responses to AZD1222 COVID-19 vaccine. To note about this clone: Its antigen remains unknown.

Study conclusions and caveats: Only after the peak T cell response were repertoires sampled. Spike-specific TCR breadth and depth were elevated following two AZD1222 doses. Donors were chiefly white British, with a greater number of females, and clonal diversity was perhaps underestimated.

This CDR3 contains 14 residues. Trimming shortened V by 1 base and J by 5 bases, and 8 bases separated the two germline ends. The V gene's germline CDR1 is SGHTA and CDR2 FQGNSA. Assay: immunoSEQ multiplex PCR; the TCRdb copy retains only in-frame clones and omits some. The sample carries some 140,000 clones, about 87% recorded once. The chain joins TRBV7-2 to TRBJ2-2, with D uncertain. The TCR sequence derives from an adult in good health. The source material was peripheral blood, sampled on day 0 of AZD1222 vaccination. The CDR3 nucleotides are TGTGCCAGCAGCTTAGTCGTAGGGACCGGGGAGCTGTTTTTT. This codes for CASSLVVGTGELFF.